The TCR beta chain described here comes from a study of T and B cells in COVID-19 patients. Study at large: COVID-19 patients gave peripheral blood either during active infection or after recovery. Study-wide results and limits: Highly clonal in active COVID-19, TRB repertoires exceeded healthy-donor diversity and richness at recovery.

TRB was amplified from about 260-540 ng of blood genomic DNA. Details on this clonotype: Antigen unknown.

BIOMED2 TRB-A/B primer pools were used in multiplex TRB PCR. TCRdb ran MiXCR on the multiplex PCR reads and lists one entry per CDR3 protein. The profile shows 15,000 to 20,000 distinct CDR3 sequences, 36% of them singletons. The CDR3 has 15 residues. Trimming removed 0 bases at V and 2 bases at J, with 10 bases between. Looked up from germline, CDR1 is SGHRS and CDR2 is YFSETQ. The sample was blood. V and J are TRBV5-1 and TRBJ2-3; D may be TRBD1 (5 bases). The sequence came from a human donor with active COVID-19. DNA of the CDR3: TGCGCCAGCAGCTTGGACAGGTACCCCACAGATACGCAGTATTTT. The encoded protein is CASSLDRYPTDTQYF. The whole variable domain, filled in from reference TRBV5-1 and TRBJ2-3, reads KAGVTQTPRYLIKTRGQQVTLSCSPISGHRSVSWYQQTPGQGLQFLFEYFSETQRNKGNFPGRFSGRQFSNSRSEMNVSTLELGDSALYLCASSLDRYPTDTQYFGPGTRLTVL.